This T cell receptor (beta chain) was recorded in a study of cytomegalovirus exposure and HLA in healthy donors. General study results and limits: One later analysis, an examination of the 100 to 150 validation repertoires, found that first-cohort TCR clusters tended to co-occur in them. Researchers catalogued around 150 TCR beta chains as cytomegalovirus-associated. For cytomegalovirus status, the classifier reportedly gave diagnoses with high specificity and sensitivity.

Libraries were prepared by immunoSEQ multiplex PCR; TCRdb keeps only in-frame clonotypes and omits some of them. The sample lists some 240,000 clones, approximately 83% occurring once. In the case of this clone: The target antigen is unknown.

The CDR3 is 14 residues long. Germline V gene data show CDR1 as SGHRS and CDR2 as YFSETQ. The germline V and J ends were trimmed by 1 base and 4 bases, with 11 bases remaining between them. The donors were in the approximately 120-subject validation cohort; that cohort was separate from the roughly 730-subject first cohort. The clonotype originates from a woman in her twenties or thirties in good health and CMV-seropositive. Sequencing was performed on PBMCs. This chain connects TRBV5-1 to TRBJ1-1; tentative D call: TRBD1 (5 bases). CDR3 in DNA: TGCGCCAGCAGCTTGTGGGGGGAGGGCACTGAAGCTTTCTTT. Its protein product is CASSLWGEGTEAFF.